This TCR beta chain was retrieved from a study of shared T cell receptors in the human thymus. Assay: immunoSEQ multiplex PCR; the TCRdb copy retains only in-frame clones and omits some. This sample has hundreds of thousands of clones, with approximately 85% found just once. This clone appeared a few times. This CDR3 spans 14 amino acids. V lost 2 bases and J lost 6, with 8 bases in between. The germline gives CDR1 LGHNA, CDR2 YNFKEQ. This sample was also put to use in a study of human thymus T cells. That paper adds: The donors were infants in Finland with congenital heart defects, otherwise immunologically healthy. In corrective heart surgery, resections were taken, and these provided the thymus tissue. In thymic and blood repertoires alike, V and J usage looked biased. Reports from related research described highly overlapping thymic repertoires among unrelated individuals.

This receptor was taken from a girl less than two years old with a congenital heart defect. The sequenced sample was thymocytes. The chain combines TRBV4-2 with TRBJ1-6; D unclear. The CDR3 sequence: CASSQWTGNSPLHF. DNA of the CDR3: TGTGCCAGCAGCCAATGGACTGGTAATTCACCCCTCCACTTT.